The 10 T cell receptor beta chains below were found in one sample sequenced in a study of T cells expressing NK-cell markers (dated by TCRdb to about 2020). The receptor library was made with 5' RACE. The data were produced on an Illumina HiSeq 2000. Based on TCRdb reprocessing of the reads, there is one entry per CDR3 protein sequence, and DNA is missing. The table of this sample itemizes over 350,000 distinct CDR3 sequences. Around a tenth of the sample lies in the top ten. Sequences were obtained from blood T cells: a sorted CD56 or NKG2C T cell subset, CD4+ or CD8+ T cells, or bulk PBMC T cells (not recorded which). These receptors were taken from a woman aged 50 to 60 in good health. Donor details come from another sample of the same person, matched by shared clones.

J is TRBJ2-5 and V is TRBV7-7; TCRdb proposes TRBD1, but this gene call is untestable without DNA. CDR1 SSHAT and CDR2 FNYEAQ come from the germline V gene (reference sequence). CDR3 size: 15 residues. The CDR3 spells CASSLGLPRGETQYF.

This rearrangement joins TRBV9 to TRBJ2-3; TCRdb names TRBD1, which stays unverified in the absence of DNA. Germline lookup yields CDR1 SGDLS and CDR2 YYNGEE. The CDR3 extends over 14 amino acids. The CDR3 reads CASSDRVGTDTQYF.

The chain links TRBV7-8 to TRBJ2-7; TCRdb returns TRBD2, unconfirmable since there is no DNA. Germline CDR1 SGHVS, CDR2 FQNEAQ. The CDR3 length is 12 residues. The CDR3 loop is CASSPPKPEQYF.

The chain employs TRBV29-1 and TRBJ2-7; TCRdb indicates TRBD1, and absent DNA this call remains unverified. The CDR3 totals 12 residues. In germline, CDR1 is SQVTM, CDR2 ANQGSEA. The CDR3 region is CSVDIGATKQYF.

V is TRBV3-1 and J is TRBJ2-2; TCRdb indicates TRBD1, and absent DNA this call remains unverified. CDR3 size: 15 residues. Germline V CDR1 and CDR2: LGHDT, YNNKEL (reference sequence). CDR3: CASSQVAGYTGELFF.

The chain combines TRBV9 with TRBJ2-3; TCRdb designates TRBD2, a call that cannot be tested without DNA. The CDR3 consists of 17 residues. Germline V lookup: CDR1 SGDLS, CDR2 YYNGEE. The CDR3 loop reads CASSGGLAGWGQDTQYF.

V is TRBV5-1 and J is TRBJ2-5; TCRdb outputs TRBD1, but without DNA this stays unchecked. Per the germline V gene, CDR1 is SGHRS and CDR2 is YFSETQ. The CDR3 runs 18 residues. The CDR3 loop is CASSLARVGRQPGETQYF.

The V and J genes are TRBV10-3 and TRBJ2-1; the TCRdb call, TRBD2, lacks DNA for checking. The CDR3 has 18 residues. The germline V gene encodes CDR1 ENHRY and CDR2 SYGVKD. The CDR3 is CAISEPRTSGRALNEQFF.

The gene calls are TRBV24-1 and TRBJ2-3; TCRdb outputs TRBD1, but without DNA this stays unchecked. The length of the CDR3 is 13 residues. The V gene's germline CDR1 is KGHDR and CDR2 SFDVKD. The CDR3 protein is CATSGQGTDTQYF.

This chain joins TRBV12-3 or TRBV12-4 and TRBJ2-3. The length of the CDR3 is 14 residues. CDR3: CASSLSDIADTQYF.